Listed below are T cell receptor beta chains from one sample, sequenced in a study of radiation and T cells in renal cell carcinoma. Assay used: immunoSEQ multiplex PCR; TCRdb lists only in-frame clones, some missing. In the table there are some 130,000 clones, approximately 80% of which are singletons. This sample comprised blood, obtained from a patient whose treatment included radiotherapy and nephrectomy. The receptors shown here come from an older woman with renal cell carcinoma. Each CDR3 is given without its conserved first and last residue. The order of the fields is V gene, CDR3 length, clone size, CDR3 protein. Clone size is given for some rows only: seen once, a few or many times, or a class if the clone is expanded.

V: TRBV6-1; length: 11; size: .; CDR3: ASAEREQETQY
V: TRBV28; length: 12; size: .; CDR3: ASSLRQIGNTIY
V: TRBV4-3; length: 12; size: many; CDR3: ASSQVAGNGGYT
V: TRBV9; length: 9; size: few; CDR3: ASSAGLEQF
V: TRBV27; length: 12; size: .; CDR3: ASSPGQGNSPLH
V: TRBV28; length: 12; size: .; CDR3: ASSLLDSNQPQH
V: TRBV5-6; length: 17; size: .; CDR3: ASSFSGAVTGYRNQPQH
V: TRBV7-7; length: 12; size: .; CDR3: ASSKSRQGAEQY
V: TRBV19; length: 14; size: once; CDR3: ASSIVAYSSYNEQF
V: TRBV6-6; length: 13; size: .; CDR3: ASSYLGYGGNEQF
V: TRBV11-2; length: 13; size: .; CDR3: ASSLTGRHTGELF
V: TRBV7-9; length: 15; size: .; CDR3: ASSQISRGGSNSPLH
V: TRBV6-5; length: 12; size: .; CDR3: ASSPPAASYGYT
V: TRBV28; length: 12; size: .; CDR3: ASSSSDGGTEAF
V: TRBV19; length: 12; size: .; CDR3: ASSPGLAGYEQY
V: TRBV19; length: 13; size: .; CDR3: ASMGTASSYNEQF
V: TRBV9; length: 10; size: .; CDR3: ARRQGSYEQY
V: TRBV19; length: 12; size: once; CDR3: ASSFGQVNTEAF
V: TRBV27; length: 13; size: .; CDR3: ASSPGRTNTGELF
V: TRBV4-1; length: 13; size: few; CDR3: ASSQVPSPNTEAF
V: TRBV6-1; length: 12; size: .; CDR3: ASSEGRGVVEAF
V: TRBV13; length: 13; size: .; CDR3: ASSLGLGSTDTQY
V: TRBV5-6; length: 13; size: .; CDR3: ASSLGAGLTDTQY
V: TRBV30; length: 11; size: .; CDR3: AWSVGQVYGYT
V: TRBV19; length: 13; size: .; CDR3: ASSRSGRGQETQY
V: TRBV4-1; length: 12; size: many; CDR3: ASSQVGPSNEQF
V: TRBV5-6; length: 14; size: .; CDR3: ASSLAGGKNTGELF
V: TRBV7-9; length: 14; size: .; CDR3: ASSLGGTKGNQPQH
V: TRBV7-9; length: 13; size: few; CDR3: ASTLGDSTNYGYT
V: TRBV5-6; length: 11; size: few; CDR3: ASSLSRAGGYT
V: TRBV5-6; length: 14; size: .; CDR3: ASSLIVQGNTGELF
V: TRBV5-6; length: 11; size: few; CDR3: ASRPTGEYEQY
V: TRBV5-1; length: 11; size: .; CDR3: ASNEGVGETQY
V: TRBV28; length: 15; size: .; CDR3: ASSPGGGGSGANVLT
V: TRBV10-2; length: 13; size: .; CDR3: ASNGRGGGYNEQF
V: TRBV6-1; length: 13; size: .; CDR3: ASSHEGRGNEKLF
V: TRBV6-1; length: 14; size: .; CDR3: ASREKGTGVQETQY
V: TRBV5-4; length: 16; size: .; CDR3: ASSFHPSGRGFSYEQY
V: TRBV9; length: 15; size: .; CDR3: ASSVGDSLSGANVLT
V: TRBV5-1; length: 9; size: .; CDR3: ASSLEGQQY
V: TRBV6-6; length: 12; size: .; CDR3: ASSPSLGNYGYT
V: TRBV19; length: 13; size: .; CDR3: ASSIGTSDYNEQF
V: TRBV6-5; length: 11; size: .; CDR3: ASRRREVNEQY
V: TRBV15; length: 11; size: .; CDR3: ATSRDLSTEAF
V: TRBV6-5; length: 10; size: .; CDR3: ASSKEGYGYT
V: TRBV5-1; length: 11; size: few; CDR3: ASSSGQGTEAF
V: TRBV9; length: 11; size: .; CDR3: ASSVDSGNTIY
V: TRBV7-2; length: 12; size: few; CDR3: ASSISPGQGEAF
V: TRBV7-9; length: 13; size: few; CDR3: ASSSGQGPNEKLF
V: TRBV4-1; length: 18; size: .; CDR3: ASSPITGVAYTTPYNEQF
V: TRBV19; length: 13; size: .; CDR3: ASSNTWGGNTEAF
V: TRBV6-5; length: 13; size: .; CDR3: ASSPDRVSGNTIY
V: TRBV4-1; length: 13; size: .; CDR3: ASSQGRGGQETQY
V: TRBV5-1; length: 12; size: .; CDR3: ASSPGEGAWEQY
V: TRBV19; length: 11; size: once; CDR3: ASSERLQETQY
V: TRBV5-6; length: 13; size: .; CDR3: ASSPGWTPESGYT
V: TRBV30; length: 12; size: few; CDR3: AWSTLTSGEKLF
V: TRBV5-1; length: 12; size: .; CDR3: ASSSPDRGYGYT
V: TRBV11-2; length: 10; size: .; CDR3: ASSLVLYEQY
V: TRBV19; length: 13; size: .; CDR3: ASSMSPRGLGEQY